A selection of T cell receptor beta chains follows, all from one sample in a study of blood T cell repertoires in COVID-19. The method was immunoSEQ multiplex PCR; TCRdb's version includes in-frame clones alone and lacks a portion of them. The data hold about 170,000 clones, with around 82% observed a single time. The specimen was peripheral blood. Receptor source: a human donor with acute or convalescent COVID-19. The donor label of this sample is uncertain. The CDR3 runs from the conserved cysteine through the conserved F or W. D genes are given only for firm matches.

v_call	j_call	d_call	cdr3_nt	cdr3_aa
TRBV7-6	TRBJ1-2	TRBD1	TGTGCCAGCAGCTTGGAGACAGGGGGTGGCTACACCTTC	CASSLETGGGYTF
TRBV29-1	TRBJ1-1	NA	TGCAGCGGAGTTCGGGGGGGCAGGTACACTGAAGCTTTCTTT	CSGVRGGRYTEAFF
TRBV5-1	TRBJ1-4	NA	TGCGCCAGCAGCCCTGGATTCCAGGGAGGAGCGACTAATGAAAAACTGTTTTTT	CASSPGFQGGATNEKLFF
TRBV7-3	TRBJ2-1	TRBD2	TGTGCCAGCAGCTTAGGAAGCGGGAGGTTAAATGAGCAGTTCTTC	CASSLGSGRLNEQFF
TRBV5-5	TRBJ1-2	TRBD1	TGTGCCAGCAGCTTTACAGGGGGTGGGAACTATGGCTACACCTTC	CASSFTGGGNYGYTF
TRBV7-9	TRBJ2-4	NA	TGTGCCAGCAGCCCCTCCGGGAACGCTCAGTACTTC	CASSPSGNAQYF
TRBV9	TRBJ2-2	TRBD2	TGTGCCAGCAGCGAGGGACTAGCGGGAGTTGGGAACACCGGGGAGCTGTTTTTT	CASSEGLAGVGNTGELFF
TRBV4-2	TRBJ2-7	NA	TGTGCCAGCAGCCATATAGGAGGGGGCCGCTCCTACGAGCAGTACTTC	CASSHIGGGRSYEQYF
TRBV10-3	TRBJ1-6	NA	TGTGCCATCAGGGAACAACAGGGTTTAAATAATTCACCCCTCCACTTT	CAIREQQGLNNSPLHF
TRBV11-2	TRBJ1-1	TRBD1	TGTGCCAGCAGCTCAGGGGGCTTTGGTGGAGCTTTCTTT	CASSSGGFGGAFF
TRBV5-1	TRBJ2-7	TRBD1	TGCGCCAGCAGCTTGGCGATGGGACAGCCCGAGCAGTACTTC	CASSLAMGQPEQYF